A single sample is the source of the 8 T cell receptor beta chains below, sequenced in a study of blood T cell repertoires in COVID-19 (dated by TCRdb to the early 2020s). Libraries were constructed by the immunoSEQ multiplex PCR assay. The immuneACCESS repertoire file appears here via TCRdb, limited to in-frame rearrangements. These files lack a portion of the clones; in checked studies, under half of the deficit traces to unresolved V genes, and the cause of the others is not known. A total of 150,000 or so clones appear in this sample, 81% of them only once. Approximately 10% of the sample comes from the top ten. Sequenced input: peripheral blood. These receptors were collected from a man aged 60 to 75 with active or convalescent COVID-19.

The chain has TRBV6-5 and TRBJ2-7; a possible D gene is TRBD1 (5 bases). CDR3 length: 10 residues. In germline, CDR1 is MNHEY, CDR2 SVGAGI. The CDR3 region is CAGPSGEQYF. The DNA for the CDR3 is TGTGCGGGGCCCTCGGGCGAGCAGTACTTC.

This clone was picked up one time. V is TRBV7-2 and J is TRBJ2-3, with a weak D call TRBD1 (7 bases). Germline assignment: CDR1 SGHTA and CDR2 FQGNSA. The V end lost 5 bases, the J end lost 2 bases, and 14 bases lay between the germline ends. CDR3 size: 15 residues. The CDR3 sequence: CASSIPRGATDTQYF. The CDR3 DNA reads TGTGCCAGCAGCATACCCAGGGGGGCCACAGATACGCAGTATTTT.

The chain carries TRBV6-1 and TRBJ1-4; 7 positions agree with TRBD1. Per the germline V gene, CDR1 is MNHNS and CDR2 is SASEGT. Losses at the gene ends were 2 bases for V and 5 bases for J; bases not matched to a gene: 5. The CDR3 has 15 residues. CDR3 nucleotides: TGTGCCAGCAGTGAATTAGAGGGGGCGAATGAAAAACTGTTTTTT. Translating it yields CASSELEGANEKLFF.

V is TRBV4-1 and J is TRBJ1-1; 7 nucleotides match TRBD1. Germline CDR1 is MGHRA and CDR2 is YSYEKL. V shed 0 bases and J 11 bases; nucleotides not matched to a gene: 9. This CDR3 contains 14 residues. For the CDR3, the DNA is TGCGCCAGCAGCCAAGATCCCAGGACAGGACGGGCTTTCTTT. This translates into CASSQDPRTGRAFF.

The chain has TRBV7-8 and TRBJ2-2; D is unclear. Germline values: CDR1 SGHVS, CDR2 FQNEAQ. The V end was cut by 2 bases, the J end by 7 bases, with 11 bases between. The CDR3 has 14 residues. CDR3 amino acids: CASSLIRIGGELFF. As DNA, the CDR3 is TGTGCCAGCAGCTTAATCAGAATTGGCGGGGAGCTGTTTTTT.

This clone showed up just once. The gene calls are TRBV14 and TRBJ2-3, with 7 positions matching TRBD2. This CDR3 region has 16 residues. V shed 1 base and J 1 base; nucleotides not matched to a gene: 5. Germline V gives CDR1 SGHDN, CDR2 FVKESK. CDR3 sequence (DNA): TGTGCCAGCAGCCAAGCCCGGGGAGGGGGCACAGATACGCAGTATTTT. Its translation is CASSQARGGGTDTQYF.

V usage is TRBV18 and J usage is TRBJ2-5, with D possibly matching TRBD2 (5 bases). Germline CDR1 KGHSH, CDR2 LQKENI. This CDR3 contains 14 residues. The ends were cut back, 3 bases at V and 5 bases at J, with 13 bases in the middle. The CDR3 spells CASSPTGVHETQYF. Here the CDR3 DNA reads TGTGCCAGCTCACCGACCGGGGTTCACGAGACCCAGTACTTC. The variable domain in full, completed from reference TRBV18 and TRBJ2-5, reads NAGVMQNPRHLVRRRGQEARLRCSPMKGHSHVYWYRQLPEEGLKFMVYLQKENIIDESGMPKERFSAEFPKEGPSILRIQQVVRGDSAAYFCASSPTGVHETQYFGPGTRLLVL.

J is TRBJ2-3 and V is TRBV2, with TRBD1 matching over 9 bases. The CDR3 runs to 17 residues. The germline CDR1 and CDR2 sequences are SNHLY and FYNNEI. V lost 6 bases, J lost 1 base, and 11 bases stayed unmatched. Written as DNA, the CDR3 is TGTGCCAGCAGGATTCGATTGTGGGACAGGGGCACAGATACGCAGTATTTT. Encoded protein: CASRIRLWDRGTDTQYF.